This T cell receptor beta chain comes out of a study of cytomegalovirus exposure and HLA in healthy donors. This CDR3 region has 16 residues. Germline CDR1 is LNHNV and CDR2 is YYDKDF (reference sequence). Deletions cut 2 bases from V and 0 bases from J, with 11 bases between. Healthy bone marrow donors made up the donor group. In its sample, this clone was seen once. The PCR employed 60 Vbeta primers together with 13 Jbeta primers. Data came from immunoSEQ multiplex PCR; TCRdb stores just in-frame clones and leaves some out. The table includes over 200,000 clones, 75% to 80% detected once. Sequenced sample: PBMCs. This chain links TRBV15 with TRBJ1-3; D is perhaps TRBD1 (5 bases). The sequence came from a male donor in good health and CMV-seronegative. In DNA, the CDR3 is TGTGCCACCAGCAGAAACTCAGGGCTCTCTGGAAACACCATATATTTT. Its translation is CATSRNSGLSGNTIYF.